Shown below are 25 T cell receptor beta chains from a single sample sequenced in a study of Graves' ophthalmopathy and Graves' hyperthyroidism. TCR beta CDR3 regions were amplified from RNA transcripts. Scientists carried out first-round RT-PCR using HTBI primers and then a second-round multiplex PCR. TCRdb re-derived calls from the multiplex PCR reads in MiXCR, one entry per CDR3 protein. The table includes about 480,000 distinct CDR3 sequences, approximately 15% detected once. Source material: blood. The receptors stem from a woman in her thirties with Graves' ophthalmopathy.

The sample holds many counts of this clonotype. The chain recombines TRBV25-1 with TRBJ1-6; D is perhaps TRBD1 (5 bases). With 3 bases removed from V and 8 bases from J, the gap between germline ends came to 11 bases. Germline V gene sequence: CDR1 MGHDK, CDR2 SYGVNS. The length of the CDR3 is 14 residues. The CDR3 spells CASSERGLDSPLHF. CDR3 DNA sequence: TGTGCCAGCAGTGAGAGGGGTTTGGATTCACCCCTCCACTTT.

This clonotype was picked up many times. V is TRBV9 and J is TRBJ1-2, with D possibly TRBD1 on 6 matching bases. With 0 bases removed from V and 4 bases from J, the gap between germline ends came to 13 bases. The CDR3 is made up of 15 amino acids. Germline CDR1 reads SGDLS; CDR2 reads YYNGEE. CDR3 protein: CASSVAGAGSYGYTF. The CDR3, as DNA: TGTGCCAGCAGCGTAGCAGGGGCAGGTAGCTATGGCTACACCTTC.

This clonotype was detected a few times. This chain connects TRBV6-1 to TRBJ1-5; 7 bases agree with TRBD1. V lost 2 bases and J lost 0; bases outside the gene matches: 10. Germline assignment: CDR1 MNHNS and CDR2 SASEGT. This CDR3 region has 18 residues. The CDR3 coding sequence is TGTGCCAGCAGTGAACTCTCCGGGACAGTAAATAGCAATCAGCCCCAGCATTTT. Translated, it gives CASSELSGTVNSNQPQHF.

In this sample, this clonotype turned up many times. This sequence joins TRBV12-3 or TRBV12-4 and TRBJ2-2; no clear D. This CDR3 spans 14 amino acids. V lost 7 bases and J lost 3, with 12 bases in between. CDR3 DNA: TGTGCCAGCACCTCGGACGGAGACACCGGGGAGCTGTTTTTT. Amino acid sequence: CASTSDGDTGELFF.

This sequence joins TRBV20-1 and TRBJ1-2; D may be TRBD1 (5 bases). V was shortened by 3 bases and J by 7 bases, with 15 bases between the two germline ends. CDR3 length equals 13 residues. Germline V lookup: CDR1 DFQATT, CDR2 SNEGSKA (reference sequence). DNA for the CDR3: TGCAGTGCTAGTACGTCAGGGTCGAGTGGCTACACCTTC. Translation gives CSASTSGSSGYTF.

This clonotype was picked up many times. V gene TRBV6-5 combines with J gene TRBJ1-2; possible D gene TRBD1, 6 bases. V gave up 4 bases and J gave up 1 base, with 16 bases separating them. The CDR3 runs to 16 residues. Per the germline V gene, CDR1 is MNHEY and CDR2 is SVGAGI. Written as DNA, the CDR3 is TGTGCCAGCAGTTCCAGGTGGACAGTCCTTAACTATGGCTACACCTTC. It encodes CASSSRWTVLNYGYTF.

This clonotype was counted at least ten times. CDR3 DNA sequence: TGCAGTGCTAGTGCCTTATTTCAAGAGACCCAGTACTTC. The encoded protein is CSASALFQETQYF. V and J are TRBV20-1 and TRBJ2-5; D not resolved. Trimming removed 3 bases from V and 2 bases from J, with 10 bases in between. Germline V CDR1 and CDR2: DFQATT, SNEGSKA (reference sequence). This CDR3 is built from 13 residues.

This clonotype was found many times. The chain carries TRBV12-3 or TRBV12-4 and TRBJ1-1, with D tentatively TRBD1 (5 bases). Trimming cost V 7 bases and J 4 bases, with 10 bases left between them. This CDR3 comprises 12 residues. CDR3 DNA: TGTGCCAGCATTCCTAGGGGCACTGAAGCTTTCTTT. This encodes CASIPRGTEAFF.

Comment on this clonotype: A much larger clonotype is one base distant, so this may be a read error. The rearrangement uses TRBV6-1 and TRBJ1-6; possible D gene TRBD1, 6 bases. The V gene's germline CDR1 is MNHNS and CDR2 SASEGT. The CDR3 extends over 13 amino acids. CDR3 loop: CASRQGTNSSLHF. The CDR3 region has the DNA TGTGCCAGCAGGCAGGGGACGAATTCATCCCTCCACTTT.

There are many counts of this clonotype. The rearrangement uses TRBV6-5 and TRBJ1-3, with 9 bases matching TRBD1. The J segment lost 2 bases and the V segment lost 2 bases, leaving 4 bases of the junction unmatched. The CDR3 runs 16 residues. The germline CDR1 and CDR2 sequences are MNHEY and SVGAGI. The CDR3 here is CASSYGGQGTGNTIYF. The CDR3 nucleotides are TGTGCCAGCAGTTACGGGGGACAGGGCACTGGAAACACCATATATTTT.

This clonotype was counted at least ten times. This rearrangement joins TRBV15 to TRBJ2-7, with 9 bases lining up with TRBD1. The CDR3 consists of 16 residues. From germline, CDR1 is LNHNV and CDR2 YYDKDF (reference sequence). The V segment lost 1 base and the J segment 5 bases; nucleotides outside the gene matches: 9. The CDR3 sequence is CATSRVHRGLRHEQYF. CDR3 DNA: TGTGCCACCAGCAGAGTCCACAGGGGGCTGAGGCACGAGCAGTACTTC.

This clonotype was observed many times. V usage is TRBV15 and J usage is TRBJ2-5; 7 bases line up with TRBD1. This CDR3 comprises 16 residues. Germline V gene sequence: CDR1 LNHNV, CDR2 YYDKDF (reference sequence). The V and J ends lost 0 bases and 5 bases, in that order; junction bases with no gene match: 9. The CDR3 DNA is TGTGCCACCAGCAGAGATGGCAGGGGGAAGATGGAGACCCAGTACTTC. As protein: CATSRDGRGKMETQYF.

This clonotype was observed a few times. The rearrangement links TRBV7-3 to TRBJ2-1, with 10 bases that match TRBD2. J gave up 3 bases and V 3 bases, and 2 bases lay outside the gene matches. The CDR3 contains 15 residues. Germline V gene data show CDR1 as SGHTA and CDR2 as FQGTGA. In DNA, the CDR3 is TGTGCCAGCAGCTTTAGCGGGAGGTTCTACAATGAGCAGTTCTTC. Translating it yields CASSFSGRFYNEQFF.

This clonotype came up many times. The DNA for the CDR3 is TGCAGCGTTCAAGGCGGGGATTTTAATGGCTACACCTTC. This gives the protein CSVQGGDFNGYTF. The gene calls are TRBV29-1 and TRBJ1-2; D remains unclear. This CDR3 region has 13 residues. V lost 5 bases and J lost 6, with 16 bases in between. In germline, CDR1 is SQVTM, CDR2 ANQGSEA.

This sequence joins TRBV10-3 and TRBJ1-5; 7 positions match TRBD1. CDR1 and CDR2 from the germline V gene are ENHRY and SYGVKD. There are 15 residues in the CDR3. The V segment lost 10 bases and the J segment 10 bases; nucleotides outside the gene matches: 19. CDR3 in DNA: TGTGCCACCCATCCCCGCGGGACAGTCCATTCCCCCCAGCATTTT. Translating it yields CATHPRGTVHSPQHF.

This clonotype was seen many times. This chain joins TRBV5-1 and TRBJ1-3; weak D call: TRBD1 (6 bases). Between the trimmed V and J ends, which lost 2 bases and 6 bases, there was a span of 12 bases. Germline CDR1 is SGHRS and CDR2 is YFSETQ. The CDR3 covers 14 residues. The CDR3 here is CASSFGGGENTIYF. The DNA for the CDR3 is TGCGCCAGCAGCTTCGGGGGCGGCGAAAACACCATATATTTT.

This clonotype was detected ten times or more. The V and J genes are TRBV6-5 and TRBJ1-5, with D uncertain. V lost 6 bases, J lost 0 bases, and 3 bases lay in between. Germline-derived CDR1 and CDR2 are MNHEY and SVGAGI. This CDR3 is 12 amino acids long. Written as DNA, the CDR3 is TGTGCCAGCAGGAGTAGCAATCAGCCCCAGCATTTT. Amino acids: CASRSSNQPQHF.

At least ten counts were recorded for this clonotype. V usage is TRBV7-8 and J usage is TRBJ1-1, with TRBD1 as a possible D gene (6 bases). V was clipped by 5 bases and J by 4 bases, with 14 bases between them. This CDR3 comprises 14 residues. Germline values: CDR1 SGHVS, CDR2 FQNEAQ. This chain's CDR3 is CASSLTGSGTEAFF. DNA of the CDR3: TGTGCCAGCAGCCTGACAGGCTCGGGCACTGAAGCTTTCTTT.

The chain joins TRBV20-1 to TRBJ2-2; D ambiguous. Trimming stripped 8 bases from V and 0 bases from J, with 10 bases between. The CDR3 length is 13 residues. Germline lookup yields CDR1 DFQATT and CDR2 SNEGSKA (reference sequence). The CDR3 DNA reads TGCAGTTTCCAGTCCTCGAACACCGGGGAGCTGTTTTTT. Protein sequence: CSFQSSNTGELFF.

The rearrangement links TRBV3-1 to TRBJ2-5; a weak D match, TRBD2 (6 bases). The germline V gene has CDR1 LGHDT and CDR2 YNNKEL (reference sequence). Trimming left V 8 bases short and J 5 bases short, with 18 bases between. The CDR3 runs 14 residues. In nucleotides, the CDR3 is TGTGCCAGCCGGGAGTCGGGACGGGGGGAGACCCAGTACTTC. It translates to CASRESGRGETQYF.

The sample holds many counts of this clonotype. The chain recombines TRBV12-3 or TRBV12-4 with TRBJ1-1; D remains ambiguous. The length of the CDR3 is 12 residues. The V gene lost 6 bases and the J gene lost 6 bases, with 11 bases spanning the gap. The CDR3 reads CASSSGWAEAFF. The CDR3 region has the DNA TGTGCCAGCAGCTCTGGGTGGGCTGAAGCTTTCTTT.

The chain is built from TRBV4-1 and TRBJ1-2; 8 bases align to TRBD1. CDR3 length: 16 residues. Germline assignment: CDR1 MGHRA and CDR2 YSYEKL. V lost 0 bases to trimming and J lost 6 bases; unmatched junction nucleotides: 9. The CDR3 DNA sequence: TGCGCCAGCAGCCAAGATACAGGGGGGAGCTGGAATGGCTACACCTTC. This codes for CASSQDTGGSWNGYTF.

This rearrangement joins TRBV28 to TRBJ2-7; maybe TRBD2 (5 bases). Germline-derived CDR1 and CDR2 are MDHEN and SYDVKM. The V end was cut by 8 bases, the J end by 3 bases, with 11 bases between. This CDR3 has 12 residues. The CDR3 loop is CASRRFGYEQYF. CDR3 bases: TGTGCCAGCCGGAGGTTTGGCTACGAGCAGTACTTC. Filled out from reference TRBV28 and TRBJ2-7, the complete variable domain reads DVKVTQSSRYLVKRTGEKVFLECVQDMDHENMFWYRQDPGLGLRLIYFSYDVKMKEKGDIPEGYSVSREKKERFSLILESASTNQTSMYLCASRRFGYEQYFGPGTRLTVT.

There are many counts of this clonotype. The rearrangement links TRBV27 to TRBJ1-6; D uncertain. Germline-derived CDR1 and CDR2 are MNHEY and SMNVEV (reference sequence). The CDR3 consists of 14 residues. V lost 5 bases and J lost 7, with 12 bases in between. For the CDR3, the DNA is TGTGCCAGCAGTGGGAATGATCTCAATTCACCCCTCCACTTT. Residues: CASSGNDLNSPLHF.

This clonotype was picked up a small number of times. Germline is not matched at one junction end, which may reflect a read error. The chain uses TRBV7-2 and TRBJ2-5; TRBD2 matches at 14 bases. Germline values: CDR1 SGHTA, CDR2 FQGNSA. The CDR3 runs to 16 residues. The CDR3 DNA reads TGTGCCAGCAGCTCGACTAGCGGGAGGGGAGGAGAGACCAAGTACTTC. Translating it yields CASSSTSGRGGETKYF.